This T cell receptor beta chain was identified in a study of T-cell reconstitution after alpha-beta-depleted transplantation in children. To note about this clonotype: Its matching antigen is unknown.

The CDR3 runs 14 residues. Germline-derived CDR1 and CDR2 are DFQATT and SNEGSKA (reference sequence). V was clipped by 6 bases and J by 2 bases; unmatched bases: 9. General study results and limits: Reported findings indicate that, about two months after transplant, alpha-beta T cells came from several hundred expanded clones, which were derived from non-depleted graft cells. At the one-year point after transplant, T-cell counts and TCRbeta diversity were found to come mostly from T cells that had been newly produced.

It was with unique molecular identifiers that the TCRbeta library was prepared. TCRdb fed the PCR reads into MiXCR, producing one record per CDR3 protein. The sample yields 800,000 to 1,000,000 distinct CDR3 sequences, about 29% seen once. The sample consisted of PBMCs, mostly from graft donor cells, taken 360 days after TCRalphabeta/CD19-depleted stem cell transplant. This sequence originates from a boy under two years old who had a stem cell transplant for SCID, so the T cells may come from the graft donor. This chain links TRBV20-1 with TRBJ2-7; 8 nucleotides agree with TRBD1. DNA for the CDR3: TGCAGTGCCCACCGACAGGGGACCCCCTACGAGCAGTACTTC. Its protein product is CSAHRQGTPYEQYF.